This T cell receptor (beta chain) appears in the sequencing data of a study of quantifying T cell responses using KT2 cells. Study-level background: Reverse transcription used primers in the TCR alpha and beta constant regions. Study-level points and caveats: Very high KT2 spike-in numbers caused saturation in KT2 sequence detection.

This CDR3 is built from 15 residues. The V and J ends lost 0 bases and 2 bases respectively, with 10 bases between them. Germline CDR1 is SGHDN and CDR2 is FVKESK. Worth noting for this clonotype: The antigen remains undetermined.

The cDNA 3' end received a ligated oligonucleotide with a UMI. The first PCR ran approximately 4 cycles with an equimolar RC1.1 and RC1.2 beta primer mix. MiXCR was run by TCRdb on the UMI-ligation and nested PCR reads, yielding one entry per CDR3 protein. The sample lists some 50,000 distinct CDR3 sequences; 11% were seen once. This chain connects TRBV14 to TRBJ2-5, with D possibly being TRBD1 (6 bases). This TCR derives from a human donor. The sequenced sample was PBMCs spiked with cells of the T cell clone KT2. Written as DNA, the CDR3 is TGTGCCAGCAGCCAAGACGGACAGCTTCAAGAGACCCAGTACTTC. It encodes CASSQDGQLQETQYF.